The entry below describes one T cell receptor beta chain. Antigen specificity is unknown. The sample is drawn from a study of cytotoxic CD8 clonotypes in ibrutinib-treated CLL. Study-wide findings and caveats: T-cell clonality at baseline went above that of age-matched healthy donors and rose and fell with circulating CD8+ T-cell counts. An increase in clonality occurred at ibrutinib response, followed by a return toward baseline at progression.

Assay used: immunoSEQ multiplex PCR; TCRdb lists only in-frame clones, some missing. The repertoire holds some 200,000 clones, with approximately 70% as singletons. The germline gives CDR1 SGHDT, CDR2 YYEEEE. The CDR3 sequence is 12 residues long. V was pared by 5 bases and J by 3 bases, with 9 bases between. The source material was PBMCs, sampled after 12 months of ibrutinib treatment. V and J are TRBV5-6 and TRBJ2-7, with D tentatively TRBD1 or TRBD2 (5 bases each). This clonotype was sampled from a human donor with chronic lymphocytic leukemia. CDR3 nucleotide sequence: TGTGCCAGCAGATCAGGGAGCTACGAGCAGTACTTC. Translating it yields CASRSGSYEQYF.